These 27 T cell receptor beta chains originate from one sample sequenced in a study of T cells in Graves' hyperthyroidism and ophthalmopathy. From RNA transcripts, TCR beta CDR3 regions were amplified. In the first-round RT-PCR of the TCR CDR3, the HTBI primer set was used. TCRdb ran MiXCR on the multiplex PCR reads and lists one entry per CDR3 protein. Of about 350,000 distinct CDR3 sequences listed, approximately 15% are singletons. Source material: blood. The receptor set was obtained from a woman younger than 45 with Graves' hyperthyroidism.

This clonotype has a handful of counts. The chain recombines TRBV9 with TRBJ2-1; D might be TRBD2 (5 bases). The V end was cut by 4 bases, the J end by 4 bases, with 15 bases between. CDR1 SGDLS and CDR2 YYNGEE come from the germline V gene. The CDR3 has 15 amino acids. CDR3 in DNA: TGTGCCAGCAGCCCCAGCGGAGGATTATACAATGAGCAGTTCTTC. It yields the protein CASSPSGGLYNEQFF.

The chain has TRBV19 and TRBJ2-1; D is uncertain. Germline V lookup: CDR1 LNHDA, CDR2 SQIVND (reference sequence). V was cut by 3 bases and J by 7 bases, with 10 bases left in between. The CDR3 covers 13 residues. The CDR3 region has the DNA TGTGCCAGTAGTATTCACGGACGGAATGAGCAGTTCTTC. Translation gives CASSIHGRNEQFF.

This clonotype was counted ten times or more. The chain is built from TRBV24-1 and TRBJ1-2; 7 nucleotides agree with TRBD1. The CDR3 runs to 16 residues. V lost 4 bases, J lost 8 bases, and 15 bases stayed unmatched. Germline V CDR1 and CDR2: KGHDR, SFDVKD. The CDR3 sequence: CATSEASTRDSLGYTF. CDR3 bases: TGTGCCACCAGTGAGGCGTCGACCCGGGACAGTCTAGGCTACACCTTC.

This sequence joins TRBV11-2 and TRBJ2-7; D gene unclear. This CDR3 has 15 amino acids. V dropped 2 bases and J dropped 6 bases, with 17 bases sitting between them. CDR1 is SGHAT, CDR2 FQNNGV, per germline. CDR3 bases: TGTGCCAGCAGCTTACGCGTCTTATCGCAAACCGAGCAGTACTTC. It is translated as CASSLRVLSQTEQYF.

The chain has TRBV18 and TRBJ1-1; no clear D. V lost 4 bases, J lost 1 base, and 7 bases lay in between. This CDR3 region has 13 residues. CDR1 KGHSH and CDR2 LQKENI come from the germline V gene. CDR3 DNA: TGTGCCAGCTCACACGAAGAGAACACTGAAGCTTTCTTT. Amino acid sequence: CASSHEENTEAFF.

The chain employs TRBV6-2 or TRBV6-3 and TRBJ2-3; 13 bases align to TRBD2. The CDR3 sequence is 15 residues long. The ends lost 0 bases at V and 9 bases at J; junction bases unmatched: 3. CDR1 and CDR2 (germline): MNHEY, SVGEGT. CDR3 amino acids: CASSYSTSGRRTQYF. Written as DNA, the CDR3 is TGTGCCAGCAGTTACTCGACTAGCGGGAGGAGGACGCAGTATTTT.

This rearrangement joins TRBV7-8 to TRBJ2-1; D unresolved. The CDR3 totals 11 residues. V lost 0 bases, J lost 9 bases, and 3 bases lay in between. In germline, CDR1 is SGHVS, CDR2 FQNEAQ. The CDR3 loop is CASSLALEQFF. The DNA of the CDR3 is TGTGCCAGCAGCTTAGCGCTTGAGCAGTTCTTC. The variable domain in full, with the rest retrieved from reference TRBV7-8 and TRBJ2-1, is GAGVSQSPRYKVAKRGQDVALRCDPISGHVSLFWYQQALGQGPEFLTYFQNEAQLDKSGLPSDRFFAERPEGSVSTLKIQRTQQEDSAVYLCASSLALEQFFGPGTRLTVL.

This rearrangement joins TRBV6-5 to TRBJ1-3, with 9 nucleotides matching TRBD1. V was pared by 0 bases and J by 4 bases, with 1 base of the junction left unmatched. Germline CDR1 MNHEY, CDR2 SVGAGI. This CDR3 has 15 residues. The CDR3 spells CASSYSGTGGNTIYF. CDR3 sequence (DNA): TGTGCCAGCAGTTACTCTGGGACAGGGGGAAACACCATATATTTT.

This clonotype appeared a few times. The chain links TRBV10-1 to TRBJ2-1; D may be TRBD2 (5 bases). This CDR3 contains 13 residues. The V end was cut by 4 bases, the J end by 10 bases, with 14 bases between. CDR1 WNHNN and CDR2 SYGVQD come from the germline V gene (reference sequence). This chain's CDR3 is CASSGTPGGEQFF. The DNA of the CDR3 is TGCGCCAGCAGTGGGACTCCCGGTGGGGAGCAGTTCTTC.

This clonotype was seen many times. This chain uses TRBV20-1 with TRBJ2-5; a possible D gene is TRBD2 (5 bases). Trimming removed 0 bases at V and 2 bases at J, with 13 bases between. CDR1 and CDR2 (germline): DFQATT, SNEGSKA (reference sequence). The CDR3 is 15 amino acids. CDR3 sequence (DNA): TGCAGTGCTAGAGATCGAGGGAAGTCTCAAGAGACCCAGTACTTC. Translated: CSARDRGKSQETQYF.

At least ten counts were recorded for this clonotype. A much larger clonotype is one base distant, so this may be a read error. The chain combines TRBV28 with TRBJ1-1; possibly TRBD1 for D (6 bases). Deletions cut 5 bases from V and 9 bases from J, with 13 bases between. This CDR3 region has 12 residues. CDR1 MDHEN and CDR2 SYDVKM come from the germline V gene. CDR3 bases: TGTGCCAGCAGTCGACAGGTAACTAAAGCTTTCTTT. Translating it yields CASSRQVTKAFF. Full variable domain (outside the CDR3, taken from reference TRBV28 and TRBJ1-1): DVKVTQSSRYLVKRTGEKVFLECVQDMDHENMFWYRQDPGLGLRLIYFSYDVKMKEKGDIPEGYSVSREKKERFSLILESASTNQTSMYLCASSRQVTKAFFGQGTRLTVV.

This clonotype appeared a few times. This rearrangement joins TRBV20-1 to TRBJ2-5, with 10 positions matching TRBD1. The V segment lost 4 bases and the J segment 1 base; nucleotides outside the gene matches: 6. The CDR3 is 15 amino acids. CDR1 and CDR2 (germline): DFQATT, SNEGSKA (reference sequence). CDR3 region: CSANTGTGVQETQYF. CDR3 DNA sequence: TGCAGTGCTAACACCGGGACAGGGGTCCAAGAGACCCAGTACTTC.

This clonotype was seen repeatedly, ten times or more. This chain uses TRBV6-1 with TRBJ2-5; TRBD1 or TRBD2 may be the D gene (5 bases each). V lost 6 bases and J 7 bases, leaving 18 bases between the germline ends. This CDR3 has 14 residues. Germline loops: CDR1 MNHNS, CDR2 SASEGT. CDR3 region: CASRRAQGLTTQYF. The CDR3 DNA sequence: TGTGCCAGCAGGCGGGCCCAGGGTCTTACGACCCAGTACTTC.

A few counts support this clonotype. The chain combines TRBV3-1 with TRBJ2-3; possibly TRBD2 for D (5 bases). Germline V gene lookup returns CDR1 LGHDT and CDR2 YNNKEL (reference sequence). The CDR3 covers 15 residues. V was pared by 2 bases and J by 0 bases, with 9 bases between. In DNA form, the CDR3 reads TGTGCCAGCAGCCAAATATCGGGAAGCACAGATACGCAGTATTTT. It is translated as CASSQISGSTDTQYF.

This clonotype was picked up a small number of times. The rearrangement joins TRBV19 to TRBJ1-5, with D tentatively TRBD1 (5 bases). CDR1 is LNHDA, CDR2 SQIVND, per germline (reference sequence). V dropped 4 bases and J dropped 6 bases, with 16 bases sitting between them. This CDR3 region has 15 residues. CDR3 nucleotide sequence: TGTGCCAGTAGTAGACGGGACTCAACTAGTCAGCCCCAGCATTTT. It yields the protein CASSRRDSTSQPQHF.

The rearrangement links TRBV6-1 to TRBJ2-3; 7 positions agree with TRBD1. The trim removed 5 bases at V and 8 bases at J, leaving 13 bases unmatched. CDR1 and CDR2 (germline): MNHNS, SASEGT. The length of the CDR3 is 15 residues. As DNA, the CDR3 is TGTGCCAGCAGTACCACAGGGGCCGGTCAGGTTACGCAGTATTTT. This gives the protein CASSTTGAGQVTQYF.

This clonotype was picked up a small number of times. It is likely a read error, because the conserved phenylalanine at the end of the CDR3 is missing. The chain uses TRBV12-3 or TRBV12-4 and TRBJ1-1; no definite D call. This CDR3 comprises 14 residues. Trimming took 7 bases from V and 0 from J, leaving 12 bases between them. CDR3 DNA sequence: TGTGCCAGCACCCCGACACTACTGAACACTGAAGCTTTCCTT. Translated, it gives CASTPTLLNTEAFL.

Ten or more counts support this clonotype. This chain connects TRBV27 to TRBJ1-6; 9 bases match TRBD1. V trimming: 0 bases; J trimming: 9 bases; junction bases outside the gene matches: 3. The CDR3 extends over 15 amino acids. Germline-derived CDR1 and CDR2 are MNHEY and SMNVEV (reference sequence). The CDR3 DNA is TGTGCCAGCAGTTTATCCGGGACAGGGCGTTCACCCCTCCACTTT. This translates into CASSLSGTGRSPLHF.

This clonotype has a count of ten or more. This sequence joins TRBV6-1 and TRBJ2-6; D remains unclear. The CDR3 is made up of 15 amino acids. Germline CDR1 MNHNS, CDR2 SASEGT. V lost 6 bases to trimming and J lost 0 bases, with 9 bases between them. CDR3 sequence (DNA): TGTGCCAGCAGGAAGGAACTCTCTGGGGCCAACGTCCTGACTTTC. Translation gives CASRKELSGANVLTF.

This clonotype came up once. Written as DNA, the CDR3 is TGTGCCAGCAGCTTAGGGGCCGGAGCGGACACTGAAGCTTTCTTT. Amino acid sequence: CASSLGAGADTEAFF. V and J are TRBV11-3 and TRBJ1-1; D remains unclear. CDR3 length: 15 amino acids. The ends were cut back, 1 base at V and 3 bases at J, with 12 bases in the middle. Germline CDR1 and CDR2: SGHNT and YENEEA.

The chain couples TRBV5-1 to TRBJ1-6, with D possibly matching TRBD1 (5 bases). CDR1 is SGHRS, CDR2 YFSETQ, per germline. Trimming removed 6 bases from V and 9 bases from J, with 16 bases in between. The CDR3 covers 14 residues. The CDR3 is CASTPGTRLSPLHF. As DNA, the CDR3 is TGCGCCAGCACCCCCGGGACGCGTCTTTCACCCCTCCACTTT.

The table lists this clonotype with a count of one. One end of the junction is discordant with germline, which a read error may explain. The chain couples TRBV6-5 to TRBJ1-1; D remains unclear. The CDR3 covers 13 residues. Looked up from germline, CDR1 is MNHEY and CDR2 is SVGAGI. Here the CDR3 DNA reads TGTGCCAGCATTTACTTTGGGAACACTGAAGCTTTCTTT. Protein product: CASIYFGNTEAFF.

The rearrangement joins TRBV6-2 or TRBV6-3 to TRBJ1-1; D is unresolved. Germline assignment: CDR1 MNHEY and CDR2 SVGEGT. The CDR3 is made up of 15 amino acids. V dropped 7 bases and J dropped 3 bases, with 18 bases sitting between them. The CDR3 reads CASIWAHSLDTEAFF. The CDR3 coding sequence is TGTGCCAGCATTTGGGCACACTCCCTGGACACTGAAGCTTTCTTT.

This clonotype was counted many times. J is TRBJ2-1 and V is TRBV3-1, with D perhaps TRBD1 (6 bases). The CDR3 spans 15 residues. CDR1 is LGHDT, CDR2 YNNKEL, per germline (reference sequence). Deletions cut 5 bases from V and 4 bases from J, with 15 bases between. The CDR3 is CASSFFRGTYNEQFF. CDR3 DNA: TGTGCCAGCAGCTTTTTTAGGGGGACATACAATGAGCAGTTCTTC.

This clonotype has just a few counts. The CDR3 coding sequence is TGCGCCAGCAGCTACGGACTAGCGGGAGGGGGCACCGGGGAGCTGTTTTTT. It specifies CASSYGLAGGGTGELFF. The chain is built from TRBV5-1 and TRBJ2-2; 15 nucleotides line up with TRBD2. The germline gives CDR1 SGHRS, CDR2 YFSETQ. The J segment lost 4 bases and the V segment lost 3 bases, leaving 4 bases of the junction unmatched. The CDR3 has 17 amino acids.

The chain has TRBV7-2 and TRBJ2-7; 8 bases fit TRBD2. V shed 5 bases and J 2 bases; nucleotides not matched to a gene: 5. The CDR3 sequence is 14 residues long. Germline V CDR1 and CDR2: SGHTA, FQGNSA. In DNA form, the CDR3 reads TGTGCCAGCAGCACAATGGGACTAGCCTACGAGCAGTACTTC. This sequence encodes CASSTMGLAYEQYF.

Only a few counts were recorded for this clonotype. The DNA for the CDR3 is TGTGCCAGCAGCTTAGACGGGGGAAACTACGAGCAGTACTTC. This codes for CASSLDGGNYEQYF. J is TRBJ2-7 and V is TRBV11-2; weak D call: TRBD2 (6 bases). The V gene lost 0 bases and the J gene lost 3 bases, with 9 bases spanning the gap. CDR1 SGHAT and CDR2 FQNNGV come from the germline V gene. The CDR3 covers 14 residues.